Listed below are T cell receptor beta chains from one sample, sequenced in a study of cytomegalovirus exposure and HLA in healthy donors. Method: immunoSEQ multiplex PCR; TCRdb's copy keeps in-frame clones and lacks some. In the table there are about 96,000 clones, approximately 75% of which are singletons. Sample: PBMCs. The receptors were sampled from a female donor in good health and CMV-seropositive. The CDR3 runs from the conserved cysteine through the conserved F or W. A D gene is named only where the DNA matches it firmly. Clone size is stated in some rows and not others, as once, few, many or a class when expanded.

v_call: TRBV2; j_call: TRBJ2-5; d_call: TRBD2; clone_size: .; cdr3_nt: TGTGCCAGCAGCCTTTTGAGACTAGCGATACAAGAGACCCAGTACTTC; cdr3_aa: CASSLLRLAIQETQYF
v_call: TRBV30; j_call: TRBJ1-2; d_call: .; clone_size: .; cdr3_nt: TGTGCCTGGAGTGTACTGATTCGGGGGGAACGCTATGGCTACACCTTC; cdr3_aa: CAWSVLIRGERYGYTF
v_call: TRBV2; j_call: TRBJ2-7; d_call: .; clone_size: .; cdr3_nt: TGTGCCAGCAGTGGGAGGGCTAGCTCCTACGAGCAGTACTTC; cdr3_aa: CASSGRASSYEQYF
v_call: TRBV5-1; j_call: TRBJ2-7; d_call: .; clone_size: .; cdr3_nt: TGCGCCAGCAGCTTGGAGGGTGAGGGCGAGCAGTACTTC; cdr3_aa: CASSLEGEGEQYF
v_call: TRBV19; j_call: TRBJ1-2; d_call: TRBD1; clone_size: .; cdr3_nt: TGTGCCAGTAGGTTACAGGGGGCCGGGGGCTATGGCTACACCTTC; cdr3_aa: CASRLQGAGGYGYTF
v_call: TRBV28; j_call: TRBJ1-2; d_call: TRBD1; clone_size: .; cdr3_nt: TGTGCCAGCAGTTTACCCGCAGGGGGCGGCCACTATGGCTACACCTTC; cdr3_aa: CASSLPAGGGHYGYTF
v_call: TRBV9; j_call: TRBJ2-2; d_call: .; clone_size: .; cdr3_nt: TGTGCCAGCAGCGTAGATAATAGGAACACCGGGGAGCTGTTTTTT; cdr3_aa: CASSVDNRNTGELFF
v_call: TRBV28; j_call: TRBJ1-2; d_call: .; clone_size: .; cdr3_nt: TGTGCCAGCAGTTCCGGGGGAGATTCCTATGGCTACACCTTC; cdr3_aa: CASSSGGDSYGYTF
v_call: TRBV5-1; j_call: TRBJ1-1; d_call: .; clone_size: .; cdr3_nt: TGCGCCAGCAGCTTGGTGGGAGGGGAGGCCTTGAACACTGAAGCTTTCTTT; cdr3_aa: CASSLVGGEALNTEAFF
v_call: TRBV29-1; j_call: TRBJ1-2; d_call: .; clone_size: .; cdr3_nt: TGCAGCTTTATGGACTCACGCCATCTCTACACCTTC; cdr3_aa: CSFMDSRHLYTF
v_call: TRBV7-2; j_call: TRBJ2-1; d_call: TRBD2; clone_size: once; cdr3_nt: TGTGCCAGCAGCTTAAGCGGGGGAAGGAATGAGCAGTTCTTC; cdr3_aa: CASSLSGGRNEQFF
v_call: TRBV30; j_call: TRBJ2-7; d_call: TRBD2; clone_size: few; cdr3_nt: TGTGCCTGGAGTTCCGGGGGGACCTACGAGCAGTACTTC; cdr3_aa: CAWSSGGTYEQYF
v_call: TRBV11-1; j_call: TRBJ1-1; d_call: .; clone_size: .; cdr3_nt: TGTGCCAGCTCCGGGACACACACTGAAGCTTTCTTT; cdr3_aa: CASSGTHTEAFF
v_call: TRBV5-1; j_call: TRBJ2-1; d_call: .; clone_size: .; cdr3_nt: TGCGCCAGCAGCTCGGTACAGGGTAGTAAGCAGTTCTTC; cdr3_aa: CASSSVQGSKQFF
v_call: TRBV2; j_call: TRBJ1-5; d_call: .; clone_size: few; cdr3_nt: TGTGCCAGCAGTGTCAGGGTTCAGCCCCAGCATTTT; cdr3_aa: CASSVRVQPQHF
v_call: TRBV7-9; j_call: TRBJ2-7; d_call: TRBD2; clone_size: few; cdr3_nt: TGTGCCAGCAGCTTAGAAGGGACTAGCGGCTACGAGCAGTACTTC; cdr3_aa: CASSLEGTSGYEQYF
v_call: TRBV2; j_call: TRBJ2-1; d_call: TRBD2; clone_size: .; cdr3_nt: TGTGCCAGCAGTGGGGGACTGGGAGGGTACAATGAGCAGTTCTTC; cdr3_aa: CASSGGLGGYNEQFF
v_call: TRBV29-1; j_call: TRBJ1-2; d_call: TRBD1; clone_size: .; cdr3_nt: TGCAGCGCCAACAGGGGGCAAAGCTATGGCTACACCTTC; cdr3_aa: CSANRGQSYGYTF
v_call: TRBV19; j_call: TRBJ1-2; d_call: TRBD1; clone_size: few; cdr3_nt: TGTGCCAGTAGTATAAGGGGGCGTAGAGGAGAAAATGGCTACACCTTC; cdr3_aa: CASSIRGRRGENGYTF
v_call: TRBV28; j_call: TRBJ1-4; d_call: .; clone_size: .; cdr3_nt: TGTGCCAGCAGTGTGGACAGTAATGAAAAACTGTTTTTT; cdr3_aa: CASSVDSNEKLFF
v_call: TRBV28; j_call: TRBJ2-7; d_call: TRBD1; clone_size: .; cdr3_nt: TGTGCCAGCACCCCTTTCCCAGGACAGGGGGCGAACTACGAGCAGTACTTC; cdr3_aa: CASTPFPGQGANYEQYF
v_call: TRBV7-2; j_call: TRBJ2-1; d_call: TRBD2; clone_size: .; cdr3_nt: TGTGCCAGCAGCTTAGCGCTAGGCGGGGGCAATGAGCAGTTCTTC; cdr3_aa: CASSLALGGGNEQFF
v_call: TRBV7-2; j_call: TRBJ1-1; d_call: TRBD1; clone_size: .; cdr3_nt: TGTGCCAGCAGCCCCTCCCAGGGGGCGGCTTTCTTT; cdr3_aa: CASSPSQGAAFF